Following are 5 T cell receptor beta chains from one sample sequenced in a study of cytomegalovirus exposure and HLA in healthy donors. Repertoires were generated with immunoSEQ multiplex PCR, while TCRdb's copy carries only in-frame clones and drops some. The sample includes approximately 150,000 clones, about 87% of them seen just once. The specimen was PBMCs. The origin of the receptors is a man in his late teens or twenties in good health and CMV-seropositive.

The CDR3 DNA reads as TGCGCCAGCAGACTCGGACAGGGGGAGACCCAGTACTTC. Translating it yields CASRLGQGETQYF. The chain has TRBV5-1 and TRBJ2-5; TRBD1 matches 9 bases. Germline V gene lookup returns CDR1 SGHRS and CDR2 YFSETQ. V lost 5 bases and J lost 5; bases outside the gene matches: 4. This CDR3 is built from 13 residues.

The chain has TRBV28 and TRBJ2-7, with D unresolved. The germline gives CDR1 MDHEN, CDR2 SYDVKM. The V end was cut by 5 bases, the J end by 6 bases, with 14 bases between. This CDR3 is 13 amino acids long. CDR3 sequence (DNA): TGTGCCAGCAGTCCCCCACCTACTGGCGAGCAGTACTTC. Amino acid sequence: CASSPPPTGEQYF. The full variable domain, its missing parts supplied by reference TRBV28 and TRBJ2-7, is DVKVTQSSRYLVKRTGEKVFLECVQDMDHENMFWYRQDPGLGLRLIYFSYDVKMKEKGDIPEGYSVSREKKERFSLILESASTNQTSMYLCASSPPPTGEQYFGPGTRLTVT.

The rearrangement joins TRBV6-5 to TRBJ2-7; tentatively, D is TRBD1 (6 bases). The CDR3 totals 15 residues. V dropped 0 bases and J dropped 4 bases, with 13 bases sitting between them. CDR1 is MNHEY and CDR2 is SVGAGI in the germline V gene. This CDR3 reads CASSYSIRGLYEQYF. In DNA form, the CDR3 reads TGTGCCAGCAGTTACTCGATCAGGGGTTTGTACGAGCAGTACTTC.

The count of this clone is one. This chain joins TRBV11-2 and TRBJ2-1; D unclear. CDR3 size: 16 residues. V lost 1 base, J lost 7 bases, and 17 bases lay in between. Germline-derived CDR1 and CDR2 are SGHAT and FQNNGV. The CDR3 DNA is TGTGCCAGCAGCTTAGTCTTTAGCTCCACGAGAAATGAGCAGTTCTTC. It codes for CASSLVFSSTRNEQFF.

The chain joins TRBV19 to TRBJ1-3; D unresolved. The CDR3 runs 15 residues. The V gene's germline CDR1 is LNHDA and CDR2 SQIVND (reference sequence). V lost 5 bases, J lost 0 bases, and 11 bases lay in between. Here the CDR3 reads CASSPQDSSGNTIYF. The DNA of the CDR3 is TGTGCCAGTAGTCCGCAGGATAGCTCTGGAAACACCATATATTTT.